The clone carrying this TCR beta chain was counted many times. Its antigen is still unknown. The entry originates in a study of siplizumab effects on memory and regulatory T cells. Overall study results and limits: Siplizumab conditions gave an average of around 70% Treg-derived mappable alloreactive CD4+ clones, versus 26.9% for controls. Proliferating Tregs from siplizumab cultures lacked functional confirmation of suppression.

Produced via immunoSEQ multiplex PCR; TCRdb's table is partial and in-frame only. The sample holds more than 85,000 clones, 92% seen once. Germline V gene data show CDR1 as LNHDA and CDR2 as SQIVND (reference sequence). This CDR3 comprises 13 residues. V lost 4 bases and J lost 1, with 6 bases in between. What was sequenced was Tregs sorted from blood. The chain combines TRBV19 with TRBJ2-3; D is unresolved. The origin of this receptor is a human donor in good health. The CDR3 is CASSRQGTDTQYF. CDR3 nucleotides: TGTGCCAGTAGTAGGCAGGGCACAGATACGCAGTATTTT. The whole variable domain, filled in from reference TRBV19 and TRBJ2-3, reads DGGITQSPKYLFRKEGQNVTLSCEQNLNHDAMYWYRQDPGQGLRLIYYSQIVNDFQKGDIAEGYSVSREKKESFPLTVTSAQKNPTAFYLCASSRQGTDTQYFGPGTRLTVL.